This TCR beta chain was sequenced in a study of T cells in Graves' hyperthyroidism and ophthalmopathy. There are many counts of this clonotype. Amplification targeted TCR beta CDR3 regions from RNA transcripts. During a first-round RT-PCR of the TCR CDR3, the HTBI primer set was used. Each CDR3 protein gets one entry after TCRdb re-called the multiplex PCR reads with MiXCR. The sample consists of 610,000 or so distinct CDR3 sequences, 40% to 55% of them appearing once. The receptor's source is a woman aged 18-30 years with Graves' hyperthyroidism. Sequenced: peripheral blood or thyroid tissue (not recorded which).

CDR3 loop: CSARVIDRGHGGYTF. CDR3 bases: TGCAGTGCTAGAGTCATTGACCGGGGGCATGGTGGCTACACCTTC. The chain uses TRBV20-1 and TRBJ1-2; TRBD1 might be the D (6 bases). Per germline, CDR1 DFQATT and CDR2 SNEGSKA (reference sequence). Trimming shortened V by 1 base and J by 7 bases, and 19 bases separated the two germline ends. CDR3 length equals 15 residues.